This T cell receptor beta chain was observed in a study of OX40 agonist ivuxolimab in advanced cancers. Study as a whole: Participants, roughly 81% male, averaged about 59 years of age, ranging from about 23 to 85.

The cohort excluded patients with autoimmune disease history or systemic immunosuppression. Blood sampling was done at baseline, cycle 4 day 1, and cycle 7 day 1. Trimming took off 7 bases at V and 2 bases at J, with 12 bases between the two ends. This CDR3 has 14 amino acids. CDR1 and CDR2 (germline): MDHEN, SYDVKM. TCRdb's table, derived via immunoSEQ multiplex PCR, lists solely in-frame clones and lacks some. This table has around 53,000 clones, approximately 81% appearing once. The chain joins TRBV28 to TRBJ1-5, with D unresolved. The origin of this receptor is an adult with an advanced solid tumor such as melanoma, head and neck, liver or kidney cancer. The specimen was CD4+ or CD8+ T cells sorted from blood, collected in a trial of the OX40 agonist ivuxolimab. The CDR3 DNA reads as TGTGCCAGCATTCAGACCGGAGGCAATCAGCCCCAGCATTTT. Translating gives CASIQTGGNQPQHF.